Below, 2 T cell receptor beta chains from the same sample are listed, as sequenced in a study of cytomegalovirus exposure and HLA in healthy donors. Assay used: immunoSEQ multiplex PCR; TCRdb lists only in-frame clones, some missing. The repertoire holds fewer than 250,000 clones, with around nine tenths as singletons. The sample taken for sequencing was PBMCs. Receptors were obtained from a man aged 18 to 29 in good health and CMV-seronegative.

The rearrangement uses TRBV7-6 and TRBJ1-2; the D is unclear. Germline V gene data show CDR1 as SGHVS and CDR2 as FNYEAQ. The CDR3 is 13 residues long. V lost 3 bases and J 4 bases, leaving 9 bases between the germline ends. The CDR3 sequence: CASSFQDSYGYTF. DNA for the CDR3: TGTGCCAGCAGCTTTCAGGATTCCTATGGCTACACCTTC. The full variable domain, its missing parts supplied by reference TRBV7-6 and TRBJ1-2, is GAGVSQSPRYKVTKRGQDVALRCDPISGHVSLYWYRQALGQGPEFLTYFNYEAQQDKSGLPNDRFSAERPEGSISTLTIQRTEQRDSAMYRCASSFQDSYGYTFGSGTRLTVV.

V usage is TRBV28 and J usage is TRBJ2-5; D may be TRBD2 (5 bases). Germline V gene lookup returns CDR1 MDHEN and CDR2 SYDVKM. The CDR3 totals 16 residues. Trimming cost V 3 bases and J 2 bases, with 16 bases left between them. DNA of the CDR3: TGTGCCAGCAGTTTTATCGGTACCCCGGGACAAGAGACCCAGTACTTC. Translating gives CASSFIGTPGQETQYF.